Below, 2 T cell receptor beta chains from the same sample are listed, as sequenced in a study of T cell responses to AZD1222 COVID-19 vaccine. The assay was immunoSEQ multiplex PCR, and TCRdb's table has in-frame clones only and misses some. The sample yields tens of thousands of clones, around 90% seen once. The source was peripheral blood, collected on day 0 of AZD1222 vaccination. Every receptor here comes from an adult in good health.

The rearrangement joins TRBV6-4 to TRBJ1-2; possibly TRBD1 for D (5 bases). V lost 3 bases and J 7 bases, leaving 12 bases between the germline ends. Germline V gene sequence: CDR1 MRHNA, CDR2 SNTAGT. The CDR3 runs to 13 residues. Here the CDR3 DNA reads TGTGCCAGCAGTGATTCGGGGGTCGGTGGCTACACCTTC. Translation: CASSDSGVGGYTF.

The chain recombines TRBV5-4 with TRBJ2-7; D uncertain. The CDR3 is 13 amino acids. V was cut by 0 bases and J by 1 base, with 5 bases left in between. Germline V gene sequence: CDR1 SGHNT, CDR2 YYREEE (reference sequence). The chain's CDR3 is CASSLAGSYEQYF. Here the CDR3 DNA reads TGTGCCAGCAGCTTGGCAGGATCCTACGAGCAGTACTTC.